This T cell receptor (beta chain) is from a study of neurological immune-mediated disorders. This clonotype was observed at least ten times. Synthesis of cDNA used 5'RACE (with 10-nucleotide random UMIs). Every sequencing run drew on 15-18 subjects and yielded over 190 million TCR-beta sequences. TCRdb redid the calling of the 5' RACE reads with MiXCR, one entry per CDR3 protein. The sample has around 15,000 distinct CDR3 sequences, roughly 10% seen once. Healthy controls were blood bank volunteers in Maryland, USA. The T cells used for sorted libraries numbered about a million, either CD4+ or CD8+. CDR1 and CDR2 from the germline V gene are MDHEN and SYDVKM. The CDR3 has 14 amino acids. Trimming pared 5 bases from V and 4 bases from J, leaving 12 bases between.

This chain links TRBV28 with TRBJ2-1; maybe TRBD2 (6 bases). This sequence originates from a man aged 50 or older in good health. Sequencing input: CD8+ T cells from blood. The DNA for the CDR3 is TGTGCCAGCAGTCCCCGACTAGGTTACAATGAGCAGTTCTTC. Protein sequence: CASSPRLGYNEQFF.